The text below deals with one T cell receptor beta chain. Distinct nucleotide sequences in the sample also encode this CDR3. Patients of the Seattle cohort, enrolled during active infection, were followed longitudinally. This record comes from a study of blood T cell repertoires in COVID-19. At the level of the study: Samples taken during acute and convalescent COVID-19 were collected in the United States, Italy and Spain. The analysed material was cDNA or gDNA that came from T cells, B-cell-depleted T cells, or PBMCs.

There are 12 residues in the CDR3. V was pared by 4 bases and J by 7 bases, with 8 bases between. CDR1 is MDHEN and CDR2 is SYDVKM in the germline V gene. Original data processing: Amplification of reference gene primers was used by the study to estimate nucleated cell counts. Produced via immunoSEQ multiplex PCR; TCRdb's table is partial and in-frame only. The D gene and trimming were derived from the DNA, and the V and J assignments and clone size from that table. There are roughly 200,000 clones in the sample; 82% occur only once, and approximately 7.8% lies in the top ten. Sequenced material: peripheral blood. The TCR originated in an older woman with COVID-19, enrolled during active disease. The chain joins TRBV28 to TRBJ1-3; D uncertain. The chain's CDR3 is CASSSAGNTIYF. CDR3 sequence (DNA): TGTGCCAGCAGTTCGGCCGGGAACACCATATATTTT.